The 24 T cell receptor beta chains listed next were all sequenced from one sample in a study of cytomegalovirus exposure and HLA in healthy donors (dated by TCRdb to 2017 to 2019). Library preparation employed the immunoSEQ multiplex PCR assay. Sourced from immuneACCESS, this table was stored by TCRdb with only in-frame sequences that have V and J called. A share of the clones is absent; for the studies checked, an unresolved V gene accounts for under half, and the remainder has no known explanation. The table for this sample lists under 300,000 clones; around 85% of them were counted only once. The ten largest clones take up roughly 1.2% of the sample. The specimen sequenced was PBMCs. Source of these receptors: a woman in her twenties or thirties in good health and CMV-seropositive.

The V call is TRBV7-9, the J call TRBJ1-1; weak D call: TRBD1 (5 bases). From germline, CDR1 is SEHNR and CDR2 FQNEAQ (reference sequence). V lost 4 bases, J lost 0 bases, and 9 bases lay in between. The CDR3 has 14 residues. The CDR3 bases are TGTGCCAGCAGCTGGATGACAGTGAACACTGAAGCTTTCTTT. Its protein product is CASSWMTVNTEAFF.

V gene TRBV30 combines with J gene TRBJ2-7; 10 bases map to TRBD1. Per the germline V gene, CDR1 is GTSNPN and CDR2 is SVGIG (reference sequence). The V and J ends lost 3 bases and 8 bases, in that order; junction bases with no gene match: 13. The CDR3 consists of 15 residues. The CDR3 loop reads CAWRGGQGVLQKQYF. The CDR3 DNA reads TGTGCCTGGAGGGGAGGACAGGGGGTTCTGCAAAAGCAGTACTTC.

The chain links TRBV4-1 to TRBJ2-7, with 7 nucleotides matching TRBD2. V lost 2 bases to trimming and J lost 0 bases; unmatched junction nucleotides: 13. CDR1 is MGHRA, CDR2 YSYEKL, per germline. CDR3 length: 18 amino acids. CDR3 sequence reads: CASSQRGSGVVSSYEQYF. The CDR3 DNA reads as TGCGCCAGCAGCCAACGAGGGAGCGGGGTGGTCAGCTCCTACGAGCAGTACTTC.

The DNA of the CDR3 is TGTGCCAGCAGTGAATATTCGGACAGCGCGATCTATGGCTACACCTTC. Its translation: CASSEYSDSAIYGYTF. This chain uses TRBV25-1 with TRBJ1-2; D may be TRBD1 (6 bases). The V and J ends lost 0 bases and 4 bases respectively, with 15 bases between them. The CDR3 runs to 16 residues. Germline V gene sequence: CDR1 MGHDK, CDR2 SYGVNS.

This chain connects TRBV5-1 to TRBJ2-3, with a possible D match to TRBD1 (6 bases). Trimming took 4 bases from V and 2 from J, leaving 14 bases between them. There are 15 residues in the CDR3. In germline, CDR1 is SGHRS, CDR2 YFSETQ. CDR3 coding DNA: TGCGCCAGCAGCGACCGAGGACAGTTCACAGATACGCAGTATTTT. This encodes CASSDRGQFTDTQYF.

This chain links TRBV25-1 with TRBJ2-2; a weak D match, TRBD1 (6 bases). CDR1 is MGHDK and CDR2 is SYGVNS in the germline V gene. The length of the CDR3 is 12 residues. V was cut by 8 bases and J by 5 bases, with 9 bases left in between. CDR3 loop: CASGRGTGELFF. The DNA of the CDR3 is TGTGCCAGCGGAAGGGGGACCGGGGAGCTGTTTTTT.

V is TRBV6-1 and J is TRBJ1-2; tentatively, D is TRBD1 (6 bases). The CDR3 has 14 residues. V was pared by 4 bases and J by 4 bases, with 13 bases between. Germline values: CDR1 MNHNS, CDR2 SASEGT. This chain's CDR3 is CASSVEQGGYGYTF. In nucleotides, the CDR3 is TGTGCCAGCAGTGTCGAACAGGGTGGCTATGGCTACACCTTC.

The V gene is TRBV6-1, the J gene TRBJ2-7; 9 bases are a match to TRBD2. CDR3 length: 14 amino acids. Germline CDR1 is MNHNS and CDR2 is SASEGT. J was trimmed by 4 bases and V by 2 bases; bases with no gene match: 3. Here the CDR3 reads CASSEFSGSYEQYF. As DNA, the CDR3 is TGTGCCAGCAGTGAATTTAGCGGGAGTTACGAGCAGTACTTC.

The chain uses TRBV19 and TRBJ1-2, with 8 bases lining up with TRBD1. Germline V gene sequence: CDR1 LNHDA, CDR2 SQIVND (reference sequence). Trimming cost V 5 bases and J 2 bases; bases outside gene matches: 13. This CDR3 spans 17 amino acids. The CDR3 bases are TGTGCCAGTAGTGAGACAAGACAGGGGCTATTGAACTATGGCTACACCTTC. This translates into CASSETRQGLLNYGYTF.

This chain connects TRBV11-2 to TRBJ1-2; 11 bases are shared with TRBD1. The CDR3 has 14 amino acids. Germline loops: CDR1 SGHAT, CDR2 FQNNGV. V shed 2 bases and J 6 bases; nucleotides not matched to a gene: 2. Written as DNA, the CDR3 is TGTGCCAGCAGCTTATTGGGACAGGGGGATGGCTACACCTTC. As protein: CASSLLGQGDGYTF.

The chain links TRBV27 to TRBJ2-2; no definite D call. This CDR3 has 13 amino acids. Germline CDR1 reads MNHEY; CDR2 reads SMNVEV (reference sequence). V was cut by 4 bases and J by 0 bases, with 3 bases left in between. CDR3 sequence reads: CASSSANTGELFF. CDR3 in DNA: TGTGCCAGCAGTTCCGCGAACACCGGGGAGCTGTTTTTT.

This rearrangement joins TRBV11-2 to TRBJ2-7, with 11 positions matching TRBD2. Trimming at V came to 6 bases and at J to 4 bases, leaving 5 bases not matched to a gene. The CDR3 length is 14 residues. Germline values: CDR1 SGHAT, CDR2 FQNNGV. CDR3 in amino acids: CASSPGTSGYEQYF. CDR3 DNA sequence: TGTGCCAGCAGTCCCGGGACTAGCGGATACGAGCAGTACTTC.

This chain joins TRBV27 and TRBJ2-2; TRBD2 agrees at 10 bases. Germline trimming cut 2 bases from V and 3 bases from J; bases unmatched to any gene: 6. The CDR3 runs 17 residues. Germline V gene data show CDR1 as MNHEY and CDR2 as SMNVEV (reference sequence). CDR3 amino acids: CASSLRASGRYTGELFF. The CDR3 bases are TGTGCCAGCAGTTTAAGGGCTAGCGGGAGATACACCGGGGAGCTGTTTTTT.

This chain joins TRBV7-8 and TRBJ2-2, with D maybe TRBD2 (6 bases). The CDR3 covers 16 residues. Germline CDR1 reads SGHVS; CDR2 reads FQNEAQ. Trimming shortened V by 3 bases and J by 2 bases, and 13 bases separated the two germline ends. CDR3 sequence (DNA): TGTGCCAGCAGCTTGTGGGACTTCCAAAACACCGGGGAGCTGTTTTTT. It codes for CASSLWDFQNTGELFF.

This chain uses TRBV4-2 with TRBJ2-7; 13 positions match TRBD2. The CDR3 runs to 16 residues. Germline CDR1 is LGHNA and CDR2 is YNFKEQ. J gave up 7 bases and V 3 bases, and 9 bases lay outside the gene matches. CDR3 amino acids: CASSQQLAGGLGEQYF. DNA for the CDR3: TGTGCCAGCAGCCAGCAACTAGCGGGAGGGCTGGGAGAGCAGTACTTC.

The rearrangement uses TRBV5-5 and TRBJ2-7; 9 bases fit TRBD1. This CDR3 region has 13 residues. The V and J ends lost 3 bases and 4 bases, in that order; junction bases with no gene match: 2. Germline lookup yields CDR1 SGHKS and CDR2 YYEKEE (reference sequence). CDR3 DNA sequence: TGTGCCAGCAGCTCACAGGGGGCGTACGAGCAGTACTTC. As protein: CASSSQGAYEQYF.

The chain links TRBV29-1 to TRBJ1-2; no clear D gene. Trimming took 4 bases from V and 4 from J, leaving 13 bases between them. Per germline, CDR1 SQVTM and CDR2 ANQGSEA. This CDR3 has 13 amino acids. The DNA of the CDR3 is TGCAGCGTTGCTGTCGGCGGCGGCTATGGCTACACCTTC. It codes for CSVAVGGGYGYTF.

This sequence joins TRBV27 and TRBJ2-7; D might be TRBD1 (6 bases). The CDR3 is 14 amino acids. V lost 7 bases, J lost 7 bases, and 20 bases lay in between. CDR1 is MNHEY and CDR2 is SMNVEV in the germline V gene (reference sequence). As DNA, the CDR3 is TGTGCCAGCACCCCGATTCCCCAGGGGCGTGAGCAGTACTTC. Protein product: CASTPIPQGREQYF.

This clone was observed a few times. The identical CDR3 is also encoded by other nucleotide sequences in the sample. This chain connects TRBV25-1 to TRBJ2-7; TRBD1 is a possible D gene (6 bases). Trimming removed 4 bases at V and 3 bases at J, with 7 bases between. Per germline, CDR1 MGHDK and CDR2 SYGVNS. The CDR3 contains 12 residues. In DNA, the CDR3 is TGTGCCAGCAGTGCACAGGGCTACGAGCAGTACTTC. It translates to CASSAQGYEQYF.

The chain has TRBV15 and TRBJ1-5; 8 bases line up with TRBD1. The CDR3 length is 14 residues. Germline V gene lookup returns CDR1 LNHNV and CDR2 YYDKDF (reference sequence). The V gene end was trimmed by 0 bases and the J gene end by 5 bases; junction bases not matched to a gene: 0. The CDR3 nucleotides are TGTGCCACCAGCAGAGACAGGGGGCATCAGCCCCAGCATTTT. It encodes CATSRDRGHQPQHF.

The chain uses TRBV4-2 and TRBJ2-1; weak D call: TRBD1 (6 bases). The V gene lost 0 bases and the J gene lost 4 bases, with 16 bases spanning the gap. CDR1 is LGHNA, CDR2 YNFKEQ, per germline. The CDR3 extends over 17 amino acids. Here the CDR3 reads CASSQDHWAGEYNEQFF. In DNA, the CDR3 is TGTGCCAGCAGCCAAGATCATTGGGCAGGGGAATACAATGAGCAGTTCTTC.

The V call is TRBV7-6, the J call TRBJ1-5; maybe TRBD1 (6 bases). The CDR3 covers 13 residues. Looked up from germline, CDR1 is SGHVS and CDR2 is FNYEAQ. The V end was cut by 4 bases, the J end by 4 bases, with 8 bases between. The CDR3 is CASSWTANQPQHF. Here the CDR3 DNA reads TGTGCCAGCAGCTGGACAGCTAATCAGCCCCAGCATTTT.

This chain uses TRBV4-1 with TRBJ2-1, with D hard to call. Per germline, CDR1 MGHRA and CDR2 YSYEKL. Trimming took 1 base from V and 2 from J, leaving 12 bases between them. The CDR3 is 16 residues long. The CDR3 DNA reads as TGCGCCAGCAGCCAAGTGAGTGTTGGTGCCTACAATGAGCAGTTCTTC. It translates to CASSQVSVGAYNEQFF.

The genes are TRBV5-5 and TRBJ1-4; D unresolved. Trimming removed 0 bases at V and 5 bases at J, with 5 bases between. The CDR3 length is 13 residues. Germline assignment: CDR1 SGHKS and CDR2 YYEKEE (reference sequence). CDR3 sequence (DNA): TGTGCCAGCAGCTTGGCTCAGAATGAAAAACTGTTTTTT. Translating it yields CASSLAQNEKLFF.